What follows are 14 T cell receptor beta chains derived from one specimen sequenced in a study of regulatory T cells in long-lasting Graves disease. Time point in this sample: newly diagnosed GD, antithyroid drugs for less than 3 months. From PBMCs, RNA was extracted and then used to make the TCR library. Sequencing libraries for TCR beta were prepared with iRepertoire HTBI primers and Arm-PCR of CDR3 regions. MiXCR, run by TCRdb on the multiplex PCR reads, gives a single entry per CDR3 protein. This table holds about 350,000 distinct CDR3 sequences, 16% found once. The same sample was also studied in work on T cells in Graves' hyperthyroidism and ophthalmopathy.

Material: peripheral blood mononuclear cells (PBMCs), obtained at new diagnosis, from a patient treated with antithyroid drugs. The receptor set was obtained from a man in his forties or fifties with Graves disease.

In its sample, this clonotype was seen many times. This sequence joins TRBV2 and TRBJ2-7; D not resolved. Germline CDR1 reads SNHLY; CDR2 reads FYNNEI. The CDR3 covers 12 residues. V lost 4 bases, J lost 1 base, and 5 bases lay in between. CDR3 residues: CASSAGSYEQYF. CDR3 in DNA: TGTGCCAGCAGTGCTGGGTCCTACGAGCAGTACTTC.

This clonotype was detected many times. V usage is TRBV27 and J usage is TRBJ2-2, with 7 bases that match TRBD1. Germline CDR1 is MNHEY and CDR2 is SMNVEV (reference sequence). V lost 6 bases to trimming and J lost 4 bases; unmatched junction nucleotides: 5. The CDR3 length is 14 residues. CDR3 sequence: CASRTGVGTGELFF. For the CDR3, the DNA is TGTGCCAGCAGAACAGGGGTGGGCACCGGGGAGCTGTTTTTT.

This clonotype has a count of ten or more. This chain joins TRBV7-9 and TRBJ1-6; D is unclear. V was cut by 5 bases and J by 6 bases, with 11 bases left in between. Germline V gene data show CDR1 as SEHNR and CDR2 as FQNEAQ (reference sequence). This CDR3 is built from 14 residues. The CDR3 loop is CASSRDNTNSPLHF. In nucleotides, the CDR3 is TGTGCCAGCAGCCGCGATAACACTAATTCACCCCTCCACTTT.

The J gene is TRBJ2-6, the V gene TRBV9, with D possibly TRBD1 on 6 matching bases. CDR1 SGDLS and CDR2 YYNGEE come from the germline V gene. Trimming left V 5 bases short and J 2 bases short, with 11 bases between. This CDR3 has 15 residues. The CDR3 region has the DNA TGTGCCAGCAGTAAGACAGGCCCTGGGGCCAACGTCCTGACTTTC. It specifies CASSKTGPGANVLTF.

The sample holds many counts of this clonotype. This rearrangement joins TRBV6-4 to TRBJ1-1, with 9 bases identical to TRBD1. The CDR3 is 13 residues long. Germline V gene sequence: CDR1 MRHNA, CDR2 SNTAGT. The J segment lost 4 bases and the V segment lost 9 bases, leaving 6 bases of the junction unmatched. CDR3 amino acids: CASAGTGFTEAFF. The DNA for the CDR3 is TGTGCCAGTGCCGGGACAGGGTTCACTGAAGCTTTCTTT.

The chain employs TRBV6-1 and TRBJ1-5; D might be TRBD1 (5 bases). Germline CDR1 and CDR2: MNHNS and SASEGT. This CDR3 has 13 amino acids. V shed 8 bases and J shed 4 bases, with 12 bases lying between them. In nucleotides, the CDR3 is TGTGCCAGCTGTGTGGGGCGTAATCAGCCCCAGCATTTT. This codes for CASCVGRNQPQHF.

The chain uses TRBV29-1 and TRBJ1-5; TRBD1 is a possible D gene (6 bases). Germline V CDR1 and CDR2: SQVTM, ANQGSEA. V lost 5 bases and J 0 bases, leaving 14 bases between the germline ends. The CDR3 contains 15 residues. CDR3 sequence reads: CSVSNSGHSNQPQHF. As DNA, the CDR3 is TGCAGCGTTTCTAACTCGGGACATAGCAATCAGCCCCAGCATTTT.

The table lists this clonotype with many counts. The V and J genes are TRBV6-1 and TRBJ2-7; TRBD1 matches at 8 bases. V shed 6 bases and J 4 bases; nucleotides not matched to a gene: 17. Germline CDR1 reads MNHNS; CDR2 reads SASEGT. The CDR3 length is 17 residues. The CDR3, as DNA: TGTGCCAGCAGCTTAGGAGAGACTGACAGGGGTTCGTACGAGCAGTACTTC. Protein sequence: CASSLGETDRGSYEQYF.

This clonotype was recorded many times. The chain uses TRBV7-2 and TRBJ1-5; D call uncertain. Trimming stripped 2 bases from V and 0 bases from J, with 8 bases between. The V gene's germline CDR1 is SGHTA and CDR2 FQGNSA. There are 15 residues in the CDR3. CDR3 loop: CASSLFGNSNQPQHF. CDR3 sequence (DNA): TGTGCCAGCAGCTTATTCGGAAATAGCAATCAGCCCCAGCATTTT.

This clonotype has ten or more counts. The V gene is TRBV6-1, the J gene TRBJ1-3; a possible D gene is TRBD1 (5 bases). CDR1 and CDR2 (germline): MNHNS, SASEGT. Trimming took off 8 bases at V and 2 bases at J, with 10 bases between the two ends. The CDR3 loop spans 13 amino acids. Here the CDR3 reads CASGTGPGNTIYF. As DNA, the CDR3 is TGTGCCAGCGGTACAGGACCTGGAAACACCATATATTTT.

This clonotype has a count of ten or more. The chain uses TRBV20-1 and TRBJ2-1; D is perhaps TRBD1 or TRBD2 (6 bases each). Trimming removed 1 base from V and 9 bases from J, with 16 bases in between. Per germline, CDR1 DFQATT and CDR2 SNEGSKA (reference sequence). This CDR3 spans 14 amino acids. The chain's CDR3 is CSARGRGPSSEQFF. DNA of the CDR3: TGCAGTGCTAGAGGTCGGGGGCCCTCCAGTGAGCAGTTCTTC.

This clonotype has at least ten counts. The chain uses TRBV6-4 and TRBJ2-1; the match to TRBD2 covers 11 bases. V shed 0 bases and J 9 bases; nucleotides not matched to a gene: 4. The germline V gene has CDR1 MRHNA and CDR2 SNTAGT. This CDR3 is built from 15 residues. The CDR3 region is CASSDSSGGAFEQFF. The DNA of the CDR3 is TGTGCCAGCAGTGACTCTAGCGGGGGGGCCTTTGAGCAGTTCTTC.

The sample holds many counts of this clonotype. The chain is built from TRBV7-6 and TRBJ2-7, with 7 bases fitting TRBD1. Germline-derived CDR1 and CDR2 are SGHVS and FNYEAQ. The CDR3 sequence is 15 residues long. With 1 base clipped from V and 4 bases from J, the junction kept 7 bases outside the gene matches. The CDR3 here is CASSLEGGQNYEQYF. The CDR3 region has the DNA TGTGCCAGCAGCTTAGAAGGGGGACAGAATTACGAGCAGTACTTC.

This clonotype was recorded a few times. The gene calls are TRBV25-1 and TRBJ1-5; no clear D. The CDR3 length is 21 residues. The germline gives CDR1 MGHDK, CDR2 SYGVNS. Trimming stripped 7 bases from V and 7 bases from J, with 38 bases between. The chain's CDR3 is CASTQSKKGPILIPSQQPQHF. The CDR3 DNA is TGTGCCAGCACCCAATCAAAGAAAGGACCCATCCTCATCCCAAGCCAACAGCCCCAGCATTTT.